This entry lists 30 T cell receptor beta chains sequenced from one sample in a study of identical twins. TCRdb reanalysed the 5' RACE reads using MiXCR and keeps one entry per CDR3 protein. Altogether hundreds of thousands of distinct CDR3 sequences are present, 6.1% being singletons, with the ten largest covering 1.5% to 2%. Sequenced sample: naive T cells sorted from blood. The origin of the receptors is a man aged 18 to 35 in good health.

Only a few counts were recorded for this clonotype. The chain uses TRBV7-9 and TRBJ1-5; D is undetermined. V lost 5 bases to trimming and J lost 4 bases, with 9 bases between them. Germline V gives CDR1 SEHNR, CDR2 FQNEAQ (reference sequence). The CDR3 has 13 amino acids. This chain's CDR3 is CASSPGKNQPQHF. In DNA form, the CDR3 reads TGTGCCAGCAGCCCGGGGAAGAATCAGCCCCAGCATTTT.

This clonotype was seen repeatedly, ten times or more. The chain links TRBV27 to TRBJ1-4, with TRBD1 matching 9 bases. This CDR3 comprises 15 residues. The ends lost 6 bases at V and 8 bases at J; junction bases unmatched: 10. Germline CDR1 is MNHEY and CDR2 is SMNVEV (reference sequence). CDR3 loop: CASSRTAGQGEKLFF. CDR3 nucleotide sequence: TGTGCCAGCAGCCGTACCGCGGGACAGGGAGAAAAACTGTTTTTT. The complete variable domain, with remaining parts taken from reference TRBV27 and TRBJ1-4, reads EAQVTQNPRYLITVTGKKLTVTCSQNMNHEYMSWYRQDPGLGLRQIYYSMNVEVTDKGDVPEGYKVSRKEKRNFPLILESPSPNQTSLYFCASSRTAGQGEKLFFGSGTQLSVL.

This clonotype came up many times. This sequence joins TRBV28 and TRBJ2-2; D is unclear. Trimming removed 5 bases at V and 1 base at J, with 11 bases between. Germline V gives CDR1 MDHEN, CDR2 SYDVKM. The CDR3 spans 15 residues. The CDR3 coding sequence is TGTGCCAGCAGTCGATCGATGGGGAACACCGGGGAGCTGTTTTTT. Its translation: CASSRSMGNTGELFF.

This clonotype was detected ten times or more. V gene TRBV12-3 or TRBV12-4 combines with J gene TRBJ2-1; 9 bases line up with TRBD2. Unmatched junction bases numbered 7, after V lost 5 bases and J lost 5 bases. This CDR3 region has 15 residues. The CDR3 sequence: CASSPLAGAHNEQFF. In DNA, the CDR3 is TGTGCCAGCAGTCCCTTAGCGGGAGCCCACAATGAGCAGTTCTTC.

This clonotype was picked up many times. The V gene is TRBV29-1, the J gene TRBJ2-7; D unresolved. There are 12 residues in the CDR3. The V end was cut by 5 bases, the J end by 3 bases, with 11 bases between. CDR1 and CDR2 (germline): SQVTM, ANQGSEA. This chain's CDR3 is CSVLAENYEQYV. The DNA for the CDR3 is TGCAGCGTTCTTGCGGAGAACTACGAGCAGTACGTC.

This clonotype was seen repeatedly, ten times or more. The CDR3 nucleotides read TGCGCCAGCAGCTACCAGGGGGACTATGGCTACACCTTC. Translating gives CASSYQGDYGYTF. This rearrangement joins TRBV5-1 to TRBJ1-2; 7 bases are a match to TRBD1. V shed 3 bases and J 3 bases; nucleotides not matched to a gene: 2. The CDR3 runs 13 residues. CDR1 is SGHRS, CDR2 YFSETQ, per germline.

This clonotype was observed many times. The V call is TRBV28, the J call TRBJ2-7, with 7 positions matching TRBD2. With V trimmed by 6 bases and J by 9 bases, 5 bases remained unmatched. This CDR3 is built from 11 residues. Germline CDR1 MDHEN, CDR2 SYDVKM. In nucleotides, the CDR3 is TGTGCCAGCAGAGGACTAGGCGGGCAGTACTTC. Residues: CASRGLGGQYF.

This clonotype was seen many times. The rearrangement uses TRBV20-1 and TRBJ2-1; 10 bases align to TRBD1. The CDR3 has 12 amino acids. The germline V gene encodes CDR1 DFQATT and CDR2 SNEGSKA (reference sequence). The V and J ends lost 6 bases and 13 bases, in that order; junction bases with no gene match: 9. The CDR3 region is CSAGDRGSLQFF. The DNA for the CDR3 is TGCAGTGCCGGGGACAGGGGTAGTTTACAGTTCTTC.

In its sample, this clonotype was seen a few times. This chain connects TRBV11-2 to TRBJ2-7; D remains ambiguous. V dropped 5 bases and J dropped 4 bases, with 12 bases sitting between them. The CDR3 runs 13 residues. Looked up from germline, CDR1 is SGHAT and CDR2 is FQNNGV. CDR3 protein: CASSVNSVYEQYF. DNA of the CDR3: TGTGCCAGCAGCGTAAACTCCGTATACGAGCAGTACTTC. Combining the CDR3 with reference TRBV11-2 and TRBJ2-7 gives the whole variable domain EAGVAQSPRYKIIEKRQSVAFWCNPISGHATLYWYQQILGQGPKLLIQFQNNGVVDDSQLPKDRFSAERLKGVDSTLKIQPAKLEDSAVYLCASSVNSVYEQYFGPGTRLTVT.

The rearrangement links TRBV7-8 to TRBJ2-7; D uncertain. The CDR3 contains 16 residues. V shed 2 bases and J shed 2 bases, with 16 bases lying between them. Germline V gives CDR1 SGHVS, CDR2 FQNEAQ. The CDR3 sequence is CASSLRYGGPTYEQYV. CDR3 DNA: TGTGCCAGCAGCTTAAGGTATGGCGGCCCAACCTACGAGCAGTACGTC.

The chain recombines TRBV5-1 with TRBJ2-1; the D gene is possibly TRBD1 (6 bases). Germline CDR1 and CDR2: SGHRS and YFSETQ. CDR3 length: 13 amino acids. V lost 0 bases and J 9 bases, leaving 10 bases between the germline ends. This chain's CDR3 is CASSLEQGPEQFF. DNA for the CDR3: TGCGCCAGCAGCTTGGAACAGGGTCCTGAGCAGTTCTTC.

This clonotype was counted at least ten times. V and J are TRBV10-3 and TRBJ2-1, with 12 nucleotides matching TRBD1. The trim removed 0 bases at V and 3 bases at J, leaving 6 bases unmatched. Germline CDR1 reads ENHRY; CDR2 reads SYGVKD. The CDR3 has 18 amino acids. The CDR3 DNA reads TGTGCCATCAGTGAGTCGGGGACAGGGGGCCGCGGCTACAATGAGCAGTTCTTC. This translates into CAISESGTGGRGYNEQFF.

V is TRBV9 and J is TRBJ2-3; D might be TRBD2 (6 bases). Trimming cost V 3 bases and J 2 bases, with 10 bases left between them. This CDR3 region has 14 residues. Germline loops: CDR1 SGDLS, CDR2 YYNGEE. The CDR3 spells CASSGRVVTDTQYF. DNA for the CDR3: TGTGCCAGCAGCGGGAGGGTAGTCACAGATACGCAGTATTTT.

CDR3 DNA: TGTGCCAGCAGTTTTTATGGGGCGGCGATCCAAGAGACCCAGTACTTC. Encoded protein: CASSFYGAAIQETQYF. V and J are TRBV12-3 or TRBV12-4 and TRBJ2-5; a possible D gene is TRBD1 (5 bases). Trimming left V 3 bases short and J 1 base short, with 15 bases between. This CDR3 spans 16 amino acids.

This clonotype was observed at least ten times. This rearrangement joins TRBV7-9 to TRBJ2-3; 9 nucleotides match TRBD2. Germline CDR1 is SEHNR and CDR2 is FQNEAQ (reference sequence). CDR3 length: 17 residues. V lost 3 bases, J lost 1 base, and 8 bases stayed unmatched. CDR3 sequence: CASSLNSGSLGTDTQYF. The CDR3 region has the DNA TGTGCCAGCAGCTTGAATAGCGGGAGTTTAGGCACAGATACGCAGTATTTT.

The rearrangement links TRBV20-1 to TRBJ2-1; the match to TRBD1 covers 7 bases. This CDR3 is 16 amino acids long. The germline CDR1 and CDR2 sequences are DFQATT and SNEGSKA (reference sequence). The junction had 6 bases not matched to a gene; V was cut back by 0 bases and J by 1 base. CDR3 bases: TGCAGTGCTAGAGATCGGTCGGGACAGTCCTACAATGAGCAGTTCTTC. The encoded protein is CSARDRSGQSYNEQFF.

DNA of the CDR3: TGTGCCAGCAGCTTCGCGGCTCCCTACAATGAGCAGTTCTTC. Its protein product is CASSFAAPYNEQFF. The chain couples TRBV11-2 to TRBJ2-1, with no clear D. Germline V gene sequence: CDR1 SGHAT, CDR2 FQNNGV. This CDR3 has 14 amino acids. The germline V and J ends were trimmed by 3 bases and 2 bases, with 8 bases remaining between them.

This clonotype showed up just a few times. The rearrangement links TRBV20-1 to TRBJ2-1; 9 bases fit TRBD2. CDR1 and CDR2 (germline): DFQATT, SNEGSKA (reference sequence). V was clipped by 8 bases and J by 3 bases; unmatched bases: 8. The CDR3 covers 14 residues. CDR3 coding DNA: TGCAGTATCACCGGGACTAGCTTCTACAATGAGCAGTTCTTC. Protein: CSITGTSFYNEQFF.

This clonotype was observed many times. Here the CDR3 DNA reads TGCGCCAGCAGTGTCGGGGTTAGCAATCAGCCCCAGCATTTT. It translates to CASSVGVSNQPQHF. J is TRBJ1-5 and V is TRBV10-2; D unclear. The V end lost 4 bases, the J end lost 0 bases, and 7 bases lay between the germline ends. The germline CDR1 and CDR2 sequences are WSHSY and SAAADI. The CDR3 extends over 14 amino acids.

This clonotype was seen more than once but under ten times. The chain employs TRBV6-5 and TRBJ1-1; the match to TRBD1 covers 7 bases. The V gene's germline CDR1 is MNHEY and CDR2 SVGAGI. This CDR3 comprises 16 residues. After removal of 2 bases from V and 10 bases from J, the junction contained 16 bases not matched to a gene. The CDR3 is CASSYPKNRGREGAFF. In DNA form, the CDR3 reads TGTGCCAGCAGTTACCCCAAAAACAGGGGCCGCGAGGGAGCTTTCTTT.

This clonotype was observed many times. The rearrangement uses TRBV27 and TRBJ1-6; D call uncertain. The ends were cut back, 1 base at V and 0 bases at J, with 4 bases in the middle. There are 15 residues in the CDR3. The germline CDR1 and CDR2 sequences are MNHEY and SMNVEV (reference sequence). The CDR3, as DNA: TGTGCCAGCAGTTTATTCAGCTCCTATAATTCACCCCTCCACTTT. This encodes CASSLFSSYNSPLHF.

This clonotype was found a few times. The CDR3 is CASRNTLGRETQYF. CDR3 nucleotides: TGTGCCAGCAGGAACACGCTAGGGAGAGAGACCCAGTACTTC. The chain joins TRBV2 to TRBJ2-5; a possible D gene is TRBD2 (5 bases). Germline loops: CDR1 SNHLY, CDR2 FYNNEI. The CDR3 runs 14 residues. The germline V and J ends were trimmed by 6 bases and 4 bases, with 15 bases remaining between them.

The chain couples TRBV5-1 to TRBJ2-3, with D tentatively TRBD2 (5 bases). V was shortened by 4 bases and J by 5 bases, with 17 bases between the two germline ends. Germline V CDR1 and CDR2: SGHRS, YFSETQ. The CDR3 is made up of 15 amino acids. The CDR3 bases are TGCGCCAGCAGCCCGGGTGGTAGCGCCTTAGATACGCAGTATTTT. Amino acid sequence: CASSPGGSALDTQYF.

Here the CDR3 reads CASSQTGDLYF. The CDR3 DNA reads as TGTGCCAGCAGCCAAACAGGGGATCTGTACTTC. The chain employs TRBV3-1 and TRBJ2-7, with 7 bases lining up with TRBD1. This CDR3 comprises 11 residues. The germline gives CDR1 LGHDT, CDR2 YNNKEL (reference sequence). J gave up 12 bases and V 2 bases, and 4 bases lay outside the gene matches.

This clonotype was counted many times. J is TRBJ1-6 and V is TRBV4-1, with a weak D call TRBD1 (5 bases). From germline, CDR1 is MGHRA and CDR2 YSYEKL. The CDR3 is made up of 18 amino acids. Trimming shortened V by 1 base and J by 2 bases, and 15 bases separated the two germline ends. The CDR3, as DNA: TGCGCCAGCAGCCAAGGAGAGGGGAGTCTCACCTATAATTCACCCCTCCACTTT. This sequence encodes CASSQGEGSLTYNSPLHF.

Of note for this clonotype: This sequence may be a read error, since a much larger clone differs from it by one base. V is TRBV12-3 or TRBV12-4 and J is TRBJ2-1; D ambiguous. V lost 7 bases, J lost 3 bases, and 10 bases lay in between. This CDR3 comprises 13 residues. The CDR3 protein is CASTIAFYNEQFF. The CDR3 DNA sequence: TGTGCCAGCACCATAGCTTTCTACAATGAGCAGTTCTTC.

A few counts support this clonotype. V is TRBV6-6 and J is TRBJ1-1; D not certain. Between the trimmed V and J ends, which lost 2 bases and 9 bases, there was a span of 7 bases. This CDR3 comprises 11 residues. Germline V CDR1 and CDR2: MNHNY, SVGAGI (reference sequence). The CDR3 DNA reads as TGTGCCAGCAGTTACGGACCAAAAGCTTTCTTT. Residues: CASSYGPKAFF.

In this sample, this clonotype turned up a few times. CDR3 loop: CAWSPGLVEQFF. The DNA of the CDR3 is TGTGCCTGGTCCCCGGGACTAGTAGAGCAGTTCTTC. The chain joins TRBV30 to TRBJ2-1, with 8 bases fitting TRBD2. The germline V gene has CDR1 GTSNPN and CDR2 SVGIG (reference sequence). After removal of 5 bases from V and 10 bases from J, the junction contained 7 bases not matched to a gene. The CDR3 spans 12 residues.

This clonotype was recorded at least ten times. This chain joins TRBV12-3 or TRBV12-4 and TRBJ1-6, with D unresolved. V lost 6 bases, J lost 9 bases, and 15 bases lay in between. The CDR3 sequence is 14 residues long. The CDR3 DNA sequence: TGTGCCAGCAGAATCGCTATGGAGGGTTCACCCCTCCACTTT. It specifies CASRIAMEGSPLHF.

Only a few counts were recorded for this clonotype. The V call is TRBV27, the J call TRBJ2-6; unclear D gene. The germline V gene has CDR1 MNHEY and CDR2 SMNVEV (reference sequence). The V and J ends lost 3 bases and 4 bases respectively, with 13 bases between them. The CDR3 spans 16 residues. CDR3: CASSFYDTSGANVLTF. CDR3 in DNA: TGTGCCAGCAGTTTTTACGACACGTCCGGGGCCAACGTCCTGACTTTC.